This entry lists 26 T cell receptor beta chains sequenced from one sample in a study of cytomegalovirus exposure and HLA in healthy donors. Primers: 60 Vbeta forward and 13 Jbeta reverse. Clones were sequenced by immunoSEQ multiplex PCR, and TCRdb holds only the in-frame ones, with some missing. The sample table sets out roughly 78,000 clones. Sequenced sample: PBMCs. All receptors derive from a boy aged 10-17 years in good health and CMV-seronegative.

The J gene is TRBJ1-1, the V gene TRBV6-5; TRBD1 matches at 8 bases. Germline CDR1 is MNHEY and CDR2 is SVGAGI. The CDR3 runs to 15 residues. V trimming: 5 bases; J trimming: 1 base; junction bases outside the gene matches: 6. The DNA of the CDR3 is TGTGCCAGCAGTCACAGGGGGACAGAGAACACTGAAGCTTTCTTT. Amino acids: CASSHRGTENTEAFF.

The genes are TRBV4-1 and TRBJ1-2, with D perhaps matching TRBD1 (5 bases). V dropped 0 bases and J dropped 3 bases, with 11 bases sitting between them. The V gene's germline CDR1 is MGHRA and CDR2 YSYEKL. The CDR3 totals 15 residues. The CDR3 DNA is TGCGCCAGCAGCCAAGATGGGAGGGGTGACTATGGCTACACCTTC. It yields the protein CASSQDGRGDYGYTF.

J is TRBJ2-7 and V is TRBV28; 12 nucleotides match TRBD2. The CDR3 covers 16 residues. V dropped 3 bases and J dropped 3; count of bases not matched to a gene: 6. Germline V gene lookup returns CDR1 MDHEN and CDR2 SYDVKM. CDR3 sequence reads: CASSFPLGLAGYEQYF. Here the CDR3 DNA reads TGTGCCAGCAGTTTCCCCTTGGGACTAGCGGGCTACGAGCAGTACTTC.

The chain links TRBV7-9 to TRBJ1-2; D is unresolved. The germline V gene has CDR1 SEHNR and CDR2 FQNEAQ (reference sequence). The CDR3 is 13 residues long. V gave up 5 bases and J gave up 7 bases, with 14 bases separating them. The CDR3 nucleotides read TGTGCCAGCAGCCACTACTCAACCCCTGGCTACACCTTC. Protein product: CASSHYSTPGYTF.

This chain joins TRBV18 and TRBJ1-2; D gene uncertain. CDR1 and CDR2 (germline): KGHSH, LQKENI. The CDR3 covers 13 residues. V shed 3 bases and J shed 7 bases, with 12 bases lying between them. CDR3 sequence: CASSPQDSGGYTF. CDR3 DNA: TGTGCCAGCTCACCGCAGGATTCAGGTGGCTACACCTTC. The complete variable domain, with remaining parts taken from reference TRBV18 and TRBJ1-2, reads NAGVMQNPRHLVRRRGQEARLRCSPMKGHSHVYWYRQLPEEGLKFMVYLQKENIIDESGMPKERFSAEFPKEGPSILRIQQVVRGDSAAYFCASSPQDSGGYTFGSGTRLTVV.

The rearrangement links TRBV13 to TRBJ2-7; D unresolved. The V end lost 6 bases, the J end lost 6 bases, and 12 bases lay between the germline ends. The CDR3 has 12 amino acids. Germline-derived CDR1 and CDR2 are PRHDT and FYEKMQ (reference sequence). The CDR3 nucleotides read TGTGCCAGCAGTCCAATTCCCGGCGAGCAGTACTTC. Residues: CASSPIPGEQYF.

The rearrangement joins TRBV5-4 to TRBJ1-1; 8 bases map to TRBD1. V was clipped by 5 bases and J by 3 bases; unmatched bases: 3. In germline, CDR1 is SGHNT, CDR2 YYREEE (reference sequence). This CDR3 is 13 amino acids long. CDR3 sequence reads: CASRDREDTEAFF. CDR3 in DNA: TGTGCCAGCAGGGACAGGGAAGACACTGAAGCTTTCTTT. Full variable domain (missing parts from reference TRBV5-4 and TRBJ1-1): ETGVTQSPTHLIKTRGQQVTLRCSSQSGHNTVSWYQQALGQGPQFIFQYYREEENGRGNFPPRFSGLQFPNYSSELNVNALELDDSALYLCASRDREDTEAFFGQGTRLTVV.

The V call is TRBV29-1, the J call TRBJ2-7; possible D gene TRBD1, 5 bases. The germline CDR1 and CDR2 sequences are SQVTM and ANQGSEA. The CDR3 is 12 amino acids. The V end lost 6 bases, the J end lost 2 bases, and 11 bases lay between the germline ends. CDR3 bases: TGCAGCGTGTACAGGCCGCCCTACGAGCAGTACTTC. This encodes CSVYRPPYEQYF.

The rearrangement joins TRBV25-1 to TRBJ2-5; D unclear. The V end lost 4 bases, the J end lost 4 bases, and 7 bases lay between the germline ends. CDR3 length: 12 amino acids. The germline CDR1 and CDR2 sequences are MGHDK and SYGVNS. The CDR3 DNA reads TGTGCCAGCAGTGGAGTCCCAGAGACCCAGTACTTC. As protein: CASSGVPETQYF.

This chain joins TRBV30 and TRBJ2-7; D possibly corresponds to TRBD1 (5 bases). Germline V gene data show CDR1 as GTSNPN and CDR2 as SVGIG (reference sequence). This CDR3 has 12 residues. V lost 3 bases to trimming and J lost 4 bases, with 10 bases between them. CDR3 coding DNA: TGTGCCTGGAGCGCAGGGCGGTACGAGCAGTACTTC. It specifies CAWSAGRYEQYF.

V is TRBV5-1 and J is TRBJ1-2; 10 bases fit TRBD1. Germline lookup yields CDR1 SGHRS and CDR2 YFSETQ. The CDR3 runs 15 residues. The ends lost 5 bases at V and 6 bases at J; junction bases unmatched: 10. The CDR3 is CASRQPGQGMDGYTF. Written as DNA, the CDR3 is TGCGCCAGCAGGCAACCGGGACAGGGGATGGATGGCTACACCTTC.

This chain connects TRBV28 to TRBJ1-5; 9 bases fit TRBD1. The junction had 8 bases not matched to a gene; V was cut back by 4 bases and J by 7 bases. The germline CDR1 and CDR2 sequences are MDHEN and SYDVKM. The CDR3 is 15 amino acids. CDR3 sequence: CASSYDRGYEQPQHF. CDR3 nucleotide sequence: TGTGCCAGCAGTTACGACAGGGGGTATGAGCAGCCCCAGCATTTT.

This chain uses TRBV5-6 with TRBJ2-3; unclear D gene. This CDR3 has 14 amino acids. Germline-derived CDR1 and CDR2 are SGHDT and YYEEEE. Trimming left V 5 bases short and J 0 bases short, with 10 bases between. The CDR3 region has the DNA TGTGCCAGCAGGGAAGTCGGGAGCACAGATACGCAGTATTTT. It translates to CASREVGSTDTQYF.

The rearrangement uses TRBV7-9 and TRBJ1-2, with 9 bases aligning to TRBD1. Germline V lookup: CDR1 SEHNR, CDR2 FQNEAQ (reference sequence). J was trimmed by 4 bases and V by 2 bases; bases with no gene match: 8. The CDR3 consists of 16 residues. Here the CDR3 reads CASSLRSSTGGYGYTF. CDR3 nucleotide sequence: TGTGCCAGCAGCTTACGGTCCTCGACAGGGGGCTATGGCTACACCTTC.

The gene calls are TRBV5-8 and TRBJ1-6; D is possibly TRBD1 (5 bases). CDR1 and CDR2 (germline): SGHTS, YDEGEE. This CDR3 comprises 17 residues. Trimming stripped 4 bases from V and 0 bases from J, with 14 bases between. CDR3 in DNA: TGTGCCAGCAGCCTCCGACAGAGGAGCTCCTATAATTCACCCCTCCACTTT. This sequence encodes CASSLRQRSSYNSPLHF.

The gene calls are TRBV27 and TRBJ2-1, with 7 bases aligning to TRBD2. V dropped 3 bases and J dropped 1; count of bases not matched to a gene: 3. The CDR3 loop spans 15 amino acids. CDR1 and CDR2 from the germline V gene are MNHEY and SMNVEV (reference sequence). CDR3 DNA: TGTGCCAGCAGTTTGGGCGGGGGTTCCTACAATGAGCAGTTCTTC. Its translation is CASSLGGGSYNEQFF.

The chain uses TRBV19 and TRBJ2-2; a weak D match, TRBD2 (6 bases). Germline loops: CDR1 LNHDA, CDR2 SQIVND (reference sequence). Trimming left V 5 bases short and J 7 bases short, with 8 bases between. CDR3 size: 12 residues. CDR3 in amino acids: CASSAGYGELFF. In nucleotides, the CDR3 is TGTGCCAGTAGTGCGGGGTACGGGGAGCTGTTTTTT.

This chain links TRBV5-6 with TRBJ1-2, with a weak D call TRBD1 (5 bases). This CDR3 region has 14 residues. The germline V gene has CDR1 SGHDT and CDR2 YYEEEE. V dropped 4 bases and J dropped 8 bases, with 18 bases sitting between them. The CDR3 DNA reads as TGTGCCAGCAGCCCCCTCGGGGGTGTCGGGGGCTACACCTTC. Amino acid sequence: CASSPLGGVGGYTF.

This chain joins TRBV6-1 and TRBJ1-1; D unresolved. CDR1 is MNHNS and CDR2 is SASEGT in the germline V gene. This CDR3 region has 13 residues. V was cut by 3 bases and J by 0 bases, with 5 bases left in between. CDR3 sequence reads: CASSDDMNTEAFF. In nucleotides, the CDR3 is TGTGCCAGCAGTGATGACATGAACACTGAAGCTTTCTTT.

The rearrangement links TRBV9 to TRBJ1-1; D possibly corresponds to TRBD1 (5 bases). The CDR3 length is 14 residues. V was shortened by 0 bases and J by 0 bases, with 6 bases between the two germline ends. Per the germline V gene, CDR1 is SGDLS and CDR2 is YYNGEE. CDR3: CASSVGGMNTEAFF. The CDR3 region has the DNA TGTGCCAGCAGCGTAGGGGGCATGAACACTGAAGCTTTCTTT.

The chain combines TRBV19 with TRBJ1-4, with 8 bases fitting TRBD1. This CDR3 is built from 15 residues. CDR1 and CDR2 (germline): LNHDA, SQIVND (reference sequence). V lost 5 bases and J lost 7; bases outside the gene matches: 9. CDR3 DNA: TGTGCCAGTAGTCATACAGGGGGATCTACTGAAAAACTGTTTTTT. This sequence encodes CASSHTGGSTEKLFF.

The V gene is TRBV7-2, the J gene TRBJ2-7; 10 bases align to TRBD2. V shed 1 base, J shed 2 bases, and the junction held 5 bases outside the gene matches. The CDR3 has 16 residues. CDR1 is SGHTA and CDR2 is FQGNSA in the germline V gene. The CDR3 loop reads CASSLDSGRPAYEQYF. The CDR3 DNA reads TGTGCCAGCAGCTTAGATAGCGGGAGGCCCGCCTACGAGCAGTACTTC.

The chain carries TRBV5-4 and TRBJ2-5, with 10 bases fitting TRBD2. Per the germline V gene, CDR1 is SGHNT and CDR2 is YYREEE (reference sequence). The CDR3 loop spans 17 amino acids. J lost 7 bases, V lost 0 bases, and 12 bases had no gene match. As DNA, the CDR3 is TGTGCCAGCAGCTTGGGGGCTAGCGGGGGAATACAGGGGACCCAGTACTTC. Residues: CASSLGASGGIQGTQYF.

The V and J genes are TRBV6-5 and TRBJ1-1; a weak D match, TRBD1 (6 bases). This CDR3 comprises 14 residues. The germline gives CDR1 MNHEY, CDR2 SVGAGI. Trimming shortened V by 7 bases and J by 1 base, and 13 bases separated the two germline ends. The CDR3, as DNA: TGTGCCAGCACCACGGGACACACGAACACTGAAGCTTTCTTT. It encodes CASTTGHTNTEAFF.

The genes are TRBV28 and TRBJ2-5; 9 bases line up with TRBD2. The germline V gene has CDR1 MDHEN and CDR2 SYDVKM. V was clipped by 2 bases and J by 3 bases; unmatched bases: 7. The CDR3 runs to 16 residues. The CDR3 here is CASSLPTSGSKETQYF. The CDR3 bases are TGTGCCAGCAGTTTACCCACTAGCGGGTCTAAAGAGACCCAGTACTTC.

The chain combines TRBV5-1 with TRBJ2-2; weak D call: TRBD1 (6 bases). V shed 2 bases and J shed 6 bases, with 17 bases lying between them. The CDR3 extends over 16 amino acids. Germline CDR1 and CDR2: SGHRS and YFSETQ. The CDR3 is CASSFGQGSGAGELFF. In nucleotides, the CDR3 is TGCGCCAGCAGCTTTGGCCAGGGGAGTGGCGCCGGGGAGCTGTTTTTT. Based on the CDR3 plus reference TRBV5-1 and TRBJ2-2, the full variable domain is KAGVTQTPRYLIKTRGQQVTLSCSPISGHRSVSWYQQTPGQGLQFLFEYFSETQRNKGNFPGRFSGRQFSNSRSEMNVSTLELGDSALYLCASSFGQGSGAGELFFGEGSRLTVL.